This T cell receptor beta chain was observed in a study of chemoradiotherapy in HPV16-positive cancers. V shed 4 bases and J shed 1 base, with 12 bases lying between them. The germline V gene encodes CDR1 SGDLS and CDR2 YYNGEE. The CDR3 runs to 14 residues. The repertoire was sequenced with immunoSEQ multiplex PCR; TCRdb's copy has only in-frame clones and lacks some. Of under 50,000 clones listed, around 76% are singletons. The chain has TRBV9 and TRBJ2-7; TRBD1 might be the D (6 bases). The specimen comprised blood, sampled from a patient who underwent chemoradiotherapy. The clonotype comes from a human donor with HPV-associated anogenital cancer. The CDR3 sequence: CASSPGTQSYEQYF. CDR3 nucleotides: TGTGCCAGCAGCCCCGGGACACAATCCTACGAGCAGTACTTC.